This T cell receptor (beta chain) emerged from a study of shared clonotypes between healthy human individuals. General study points: Even with large depth, rarefaction showed that sorted-subset sequencing was incomplete.

TCRdb's copy holds only in-frame clones and misses some; the assay was immunoSEQ multiplex PCR. In the table there are over a million clones, 97% to 99% of which are singletons. The ends lost 2 bases at V and 3 bases at J; junction bases unmatched: 8. This CDR3 contains 15 residues. The germline V gene encodes CDR1 SGDLS and CDR2 YYNGEE. Details on this clone: The antigen is unknown.

CD4+ cells underwent separation, giving CD45RA+ naive and CD45RA-negative memory subsets. The sequenced material came from naive CD4+ T cells sorted from blood. Documented subset: CD45RA+ positively selected. This chain connects TRBV9 to TRBJ2-7; 7 positions agree with TRBD2. The sequence was obtained from a man under 40 in good health. In DNA, the CDR3 is TGTGCCAGCAGCGTGTCGGCGGGGGTTGACTACGAGCAGTACTTC. Translating it yields CASSVSAGVDYEQYF. Combining the CDR3 with reference TRBV9 and TRBJ2-7 gives the whole variable domain DSGVTQTPKHLITATGQRVTLRCSPRSGDLSVYWYQQSLDQGLQFLIQYYNGEERAKGNILERFSAQQFPDLHSELNLSSLELGDSALYFCASSVSAGVDYEQYFGPGTRLTVT.